These 19 T cell receptor beta chains came from one sample sequenced in a study of blood T cell repertoires in COVID-19. The method was immunoSEQ multiplex PCR; TCRdb's version includes in-frame clones alone and lacks a portion of them. The table records approximately 140,000 clones, 85% to 90% of them present only once. Specimen: peripheral blood. The source is a man aged 45-65 years with active or convalescent COVID-19.

The rearrangement joins TRBV2 to TRBJ2-2, with 16 bases fitting TRBD2. The CDR3 is 19 residues long. Trimming cost V 5 bases and J 5 bases; bases outside gene matches: 11. Germline assignment: CDR1 SNHLY and CDR2 FYNNEI. The CDR3 DNA reads TGTGCCAGCAGTCAGCCGGGACTAGCGGGAGGGCCGGGGACCGGGGAGCTGTTTTTT. This codes for CASSQPGLAGGPGTGELFF.

This chain links TRBV19 with TRBJ2-6, with TRBD1 identical over 7 bases. Germline lookup yields CDR1 LNHDA and CDR2 SQIVND (reference sequence). V dropped 5 bases and J dropped 4; count of bases not matched to a gene: 2. This CDR3 is built from 14 residues. CDR3 residues: CASSEGAGANVLTF. The CDR3 nucleotides are TGTGCCAGTAGTGAGGGGGCCGGGGCCAACGTCCTGACTTTC.

The table lists this clone with a count of one. The chain combines TRBV20-1 with TRBJ2-3; 7 bases are a match to TRBD2. V dropped 3 bases and J dropped 6; count of bases not matched to a gene: 12. Germline V gene sequence: CDR1 DFQATT, CDR2 SNEGSKA (reference sequence). The CDR3 runs to 15 residues. The CDR3 region is CSASAGTIPPDTQYF. The CDR3 DNA reads as TGCAGTGCTAGTGCGGGGACTATTCCCCCCGATACGCAGTATTTT.

The chain has TRBV25-1 and TRBJ2-1, with D perhaps TRBD2 (6 bases). Deletions cut 7 bases from V and 3 bases from J, with 10 bases between. Per germline, CDR1 MGHDK and CDR2 SYGVNS. The CDR3 loop spans 13 amino acids. The CDR3 reads CASTMTSYNEQFF. CDR3 bases: TGTGCCAGCACCATGACTAGCTACAATGAGCAGTTCTTC. The whole variable domain, filled in from reference TRBV25-1 and TRBJ2-1, reads EADIYQTPRYLVIGTGKKITLECSQTMGHDKMYWYQQDPGMELHLIHYSYGVNSTEKGDLSSESTVSRIRTEHFPLTLESARPSHTSQYLCASTMTSYNEQFFGPGTRLTVL.

This clone was seen only a few times. The CDR3 is CSVALGINQPQHF. CDR3 DNA: TGCAGCGTTGCACTAGGGATCAATCAGCCCCAGCATTTT. The genes are TRBV29-1 and TRBJ1-5; D ambiguous. CDR1 and CDR2 from the germline V gene are SQVTM and ANQGSEA. Between the trimmed V and J ends, which lost 4 bases and 3 bases, there was a span of 10 bases. The CDR3 sequence is 13 residues long.

V usage is TRBV16 and J usage is TRBJ1-1, with TRBD1 identical over 11 bases. With 6 bases clipped from V and 5 bases from J, the junction kept 5 bases outside the gene matches. Looked up from germline, CDR1 is KGHSY and CDR2 is FQNENV. The CDR3 totals 14 residues. The CDR3 sequence: CASRHGQGATEAFF. Here the CDR3 DNA reads TGTGCCAGCAGACACGGACAGGGGGCGACTGAAGCTTTCTTT. Drawing the rest from reference TRBV16 and TRBJ1-1, the complete variable domain is GEEVAQTPKHLVRGEGQKAKLYCAPIKGHSYVFWYQQVLKNEFKFLISFQNENVFDETGMPKERFSAKCLPNSPCSLEIQATKLEDSAVYFCASRHGQGATEAFFGQGTRLTVV.

The chain is built from TRBV15 and TRBJ2-1, with 8 bases matching TRBD2. The CDR3 is 17 amino acids. Germline CDR1 and CDR2: LNHNV and YYDKDF (reference sequence). V was clipped by 1 base and J by 5 bases; unmatched bases: 10. As DNA, the CDR3 is TGTGCCACCAGCAGAGCCTCGTTCAGCGGGAGCAACAATGAGCAGTTCTTC. Translating it yields CATSRASFSGSNNEQFF. The whole variable domain, remainder taken from reference TRBV15 and TRBJ2-1, is DAMVIQNPRYQVTQFGKPVTLSCSQTLNHNVMYWYQQKSSQAPKLLFHYYDKDFNNEADTPDNFQSRRPNTSFCFLDIRSPGLGDTAMYLCATSRASFSGSNNEQFFGPGTRLTVL.

The count of this clone is one. The CDR3 here is CAWDLGYEQYF. For the CDR3, the DNA is TGTGCCTGGGACCTAGGCTACGAGCAGTACTTC. The chain has TRBV30 and TRBJ2-7, with D hard to call. V was pared by 5 bases and J by 3 bases, with 8 bases between. CDR3 length: 11 residues. CDR1 GTSNPN and CDR2 SVGIG come from the germline V gene (reference sequence).

This clone was seen more than once but under ten times. The rearrangement links TRBV27 to TRBJ2-7, with D possibly matching TRBD1 (5 bases). The ends were cut back, 5 bases at V and 4 bases at J, with 12 bases in the middle. Germline V CDR1 and CDR2: MNHEY, SMNVEV (reference sequence). CDR3 length: 13 amino acids. The CDR3 loop reads CASSPARGYEQYF. In DNA, the CDR3 is TGTGCCAGCAGTCCAGCAAGGGGATACGAGCAGTACTTC.

The chain combines TRBV2 with TRBJ2-1; 13 bases match TRBD2. With 2 bases clipped from V and 1 base from J, the junction kept 8 bases outside the gene matches. CDR1 SNHLY and CDR2 FYNNEI come from the germline V gene. The CDR3 spans 19 residues. The CDR3 sequence is CASSETTSGRTTSYNEQFF. CDR3 in DNA: TGTGCCAGCAGTGAAACGACTAGCGGGAGGACGACGTCCTACAATGAGCAGTTCTTC. The full variable domain, with the rest looked up from reference TRBV2 and TRBJ2-1, is EPEVTQTPSHQVTQMGQEVILRCVPISNHLYFYWYRQILGQKVEFLVSFYNNEISEKSEIFDDQFSVERPDGSNFTLKIRSTKLEDSAMYFCASSETTSGRTTSYNEQFFGPGTRLTVL.

The V call is TRBV11-2, the J call TRBJ2-7; TRBD1 matches at 12 bases. Germline V gene sequence: CDR1 SGHAT, CDR2 FQNNGV. The CDR3 runs to 15 residues. The V gene end was trimmed by 5 bases and the J gene end by 3 bases; junction bases not matched to a gene: 5. CDR3 DNA sequence: TGTGCCAGCAGCAGCCGGGACAGGGGGCTCTACGAGCAGTACTTC. Translating gives CASSSRDRGLYEQYF.

The rearrangement uses TRBV7-2 and TRBJ2-7, with TRBD2 matching over 13 bases. This CDR3 comprises 15 residues. Germline V CDR1 and CDR2: SGHTA, FQGNSA. The V gene end was trimmed by 5 bases and the J gene end by 6 bases; junction bases not matched to a gene: 7. The CDR3, as DNA: TGTGCCAGCAGCCTCTGGACTAGCGGGAGTCCCGAGCAGTACTTC. Translation gives CASSLWTSGSPEQYF.

The V gene is TRBV6-5, the J gene TRBJ1-4, with a weak D call TRBD1 (6 bases). V lost 6 bases and J 0 bases, leaving 11 bases between the germline ends. The CDR3 is 15 amino acids. From germline, CDR1 is MNHEY and CDR2 SVGAGI. For the CDR3, the DNA is TGTGCCAGCAGCCCGGACAGAGCAACTAATGAAAAACTGTTTTTT. Translation: CASSPDRATNEKLFF.

The chain combines TRBV6-5 with TRBJ2-3; 7 bases map to TRBD1. The CDR3 runs 15 residues. Germline loops: CDR1 MNHEY, CDR2 SVGAGI. V lost 5 bases and J lost 0; bases outside the gene matches: 5. The CDR3, as DNA: TGTGCCAGCAGTCTACAGGGGCCTAGCACAGATACGCAGTATTTT. Protein sequence: CASSLQGPSTDTQYF.

The chain combines TRBV23-1 with TRBJ2-5; the D gene is possibly TRBD1 (6 bases). TRBV23-1 is an ORF for which the function is uncertain. The CDR3 sequence is 14 residues long. Trimming took 5 bases from V and 2 from J, leaving 12 bases between them. CDR3 amino acids: CASSSWTDQETQYF. CDR3 DNA sequence: TGCGCCAGCAGTTCTTGGACAGATCAAGAGACCCAGTACTTC.

V gene TRBV15 combines with J gene TRBJ1-1; D ambiguous. Deletions cut 5 bases from V and 2 bases from J, with 12 bases between. Germline V CDR1 and CDR2: LNHNV, YYDKDF (reference sequence). This CDR3 region has 14 residues. The CDR3 nucleotides are TGTGCCACCAGCCCACCCAGCGGTAACACTGAAGCTTTCTTT. This gives the protein CATSPPSGNTEAFF. Variable domain in full (rest from reference TRBV15 and TRBJ1-1): DAMVIQNPRYQVTQFGKPVTLSCSQTLNHNVMYWYQQKSSQAPKLLFHYYDKDFNNEADTPDNFQSRRPNTSFCFLDIRSPGLGDTAMYLCATSPPSGNTEAFFGQGTRLTVV.

V gene TRBV7-8 combines with J gene TRBJ2-5, with D perhaps TRBD2 (5 bases). The CDR3 length is 14 residues. Germline V CDR1 and CDR2: SGHVS, FQNEAQ. V was shortened by 0 bases and J by 5 bases, with 10 bases between the two germline ends. For the CDR3, the DNA is TGTGCCAGCAGCTTAGCCTACTGGGAGGAGACCCAGTACTTC. Translation gives CASSLAYWEETQYF.

The rearrangement joins TRBV12-3 or TRBV12-4 to TRBJ1-5, with a tentative D call TRBD1 (6 bases). The ends were cut back, 0 bases at V and 9 bases at J, with 6 bases in the middle. This CDR3 region has 12 residues. DNA of the CDR3: TGTGCCAGCAGTTTAGCACAGGGGCCCCAGCATTTT. Translation gives CASSLAQGPQHF.

This sequence joins TRBV12-3 or TRBV12-4 and TRBJ2-1; a weak D match, TRBD1 (5 bases). This CDR3 is 11 amino acids long. The V end lost 10 bases, the J end lost 8 bases, and 12 bases lay between the germline ends. This CDR3 is CANRRAHEQFF. The CDR3 nucleotides read TGTGCCAACCGCAGGGCCCATGAGCAGTTCTTC.